These 32 T cell receptor beta chains originate from one sample sequenced in a study of T-cell memory formation after mild COVID-19. Using its own MiXCR run on the 5' RACE reads, TCRdb lists one record per CDR3 protein. The table has 150,000 or so distinct CDR3 sequences, 30% to 35% seen once. The sequencing input was PBMCs or a T cell subset sorted from them (not recorded which). The receptors derive from an adult woman who had mild COVID-19 (a few samples of this study predate the infection). Cell type and time point are not known.

This clonotype has a handful of counts. The genes are TRBV12-3 or TRBV12-4 and TRBJ2-5; D gene uncertain. This CDR3 has 14 amino acids. Trimming stripped 4 bases from V and 4 bases from J, with 13 bases between. The CDR3 is CASSSFPQGETQYF. As DNA, the CDR3 is TGTGCCAGCAGTTCCTTCCCCCAAGGAGAGACCCAGTACTTC.

The chain uses TRBV11-3 and TRBJ2-1; either TRBD1 or TRBD2 may supply D (5 bases each). There are 16 residues in the CDR3. The V gene lost 4 bases and the J gene lost 7 bases, with 20 bases spanning the gap. Per the germline V gene, CDR1 is SGHNT and CDR2 is YENEEA. CDR3 residues: CASSSPGLVERNEQFF. The CDR3 nucleotides are TGTGCCAGCAGCTCCCCGGGGCTCGTAGAGAGGAATGAGCAGTTCTTC.

CDR3 sequence: CSARPPTGANYGYTF. The DNA of the CDR3 is TGCAGTGCCAGGCCCCCGACAGGGGCGAACTATGGCTACACCTTC. The V gene is TRBV20-1, the J gene TRBJ1-2, with TRBD1 identical over 8 bases. The CDR3 consists of 15 residues. Germline CDR1 DFQATT, CDR2 SNEGSKA (reference sequence). Trimming took 6 bases from V and 2 from J; bases not matched to a gene: 11.

The chain combines TRBV14 with TRBJ1-6; no clear D. V lost 4 bases to trimming and J lost 8 bases, with 9 bases between them. Germline V CDR1 and CDR2: SGHDN, FVKESK. The CDR3 contains 13 residues. CDR3 nucleotide sequence: TGTGCCAGCAGCCTCGGCCCTTATTCACCCCTCCACTTT. This codes for CASSLGPYSPLHF.

This clonotype was counted ten times or more. This CDR3 reads CASSYSADSSYEQYF. The CDR3 region has the DNA TGTGCCAGCAGTTACTCGGCGGACAGCTCCTACGAGCAGTACTTC. The chain employs TRBV6-5 and TRBJ2-7; a weak D match, TRBD1 (6 bases). The germline V and J ends were trimmed by 0 bases and 0 bases, with 9 bases remaining between them. The CDR3 has 15 amino acids. The germline CDR1 and CDR2 sequences are MNHEY and SVGAGI.

The V gene is TRBV10-3, the J gene TRBJ2-3, with D possibly TRBD2 on 5 matching bases. The CDR3 loop spans 14 amino acids. Germline assignment: CDR1 ENHRY and CDR2 SYGVKD. V was trimmed by 8 bases and J by 3 bases, leaving 15 bases between them. The DNA of the CDR3 is TGTGCCATCTCAAGCGGCCGGCAGACAGATACGCAGTATTTT. Translated: CAISSGRQTDTQYF.

This chain links TRBV5-5 with TRBJ1-1, with no clear D. The V and J ends lost 4 bases and 1 base respectively, with 11 bases between them. This CDR3 spans 14 amino acids. The V gene's germline CDR1 is SGHKS and CDR2 YYEKEE (reference sequence). Written as DNA, the CDR3 is TGTGCCAGCAGCAGCCTGGATCAGAACACTGAAGCTTTCTTT. The encoded protein is CASSSLDQNTEAFF.

The chain has TRBV12-3 or TRBV12-4 and TRBJ1-2; perhaps TRBD1 as D (6 bases). The CDR3 is 13 residues long. V lost 8 bases and J lost 5, with 15 bases in between. This chain's CDR3 is CASSAGTNYGYTF. DNA for the CDR3: TGTGCCAGCTCCGCCGGGACAAATTATGGCTACACCTTC.

This clonotype occurred a few times. The junction differs from germline at one of its ends, possibly a read error. The V gene is TRBV7-8, the J gene TRBJ1-1; no clear D gene. The germline V gene encodes CDR1 SGHVS and CDR2 FQNEAQ. CDR3 length: 12 residues. CDR3 bases: TGTGCCAGCAGCTTAGCGGGCGGACTACATGCCTTT. It codes for CASSLAGGLHAF.

The gene calls are TRBV29-1 and TRBJ2-7, with D perhaps matching TRBD1 or TRBD2 (5 bases each). This CDR3 has 12 amino acids. CDR1 is SQVTM and CDR2 is ANQGSEA in the germline V gene. V lost 6 bases, J lost 6 bases, and 15 bases lay in between. The CDR3 loop reads CSVLGTWGEQYF. The CDR3 DNA follows: TGCAGCGTCCTCGGGACGTGGGGCGAGCAGTACTTC.

Here the CDR3 DNA reads TGCAGTGCTACCCCAGGTAGAATCAGTGAGACCCAGTACTTC. Protein product: CSATPGRISETQYF. V is TRBV20-1 and J is TRBJ2-5, with D uncertain. The germline gives CDR1 DFQATT, CDR2 SNEGSKA (reference sequence). The CDR3 has 14 amino acids. V lost 4 bases to trimming and J lost 5 bases, with 17 bases between them.

The table lists this clonotype with a count of one. The rearrangement uses TRBV5-1 and TRBJ2-4, with D possibly TRBD1 on 7 matching bases. Trimming removed 5 bases at V and 1 base at J, with 13 bases between. The germline gives CDR1 SGHRS, CDR2 YFSETQ. The CDR3 is 15 residues long. The CDR3 spells CASREGAWAKNIQYF. The CDR3 DNA follows: TGCGCCAGCAGGGAGGGGGCATGGGCCAAAAACATTCAGTACTTC.

The CDR3 bases are TGTGCCAGCAGTTACTCGGGCGTGAACACTGAAGCTTTCTTT. This sequence encodes CASSYSGVNTEAFF. The J gene is TRBJ1-1, the V gene TRBV6-6; unclear D gene. The germline CDR1 and CDR2 sequences are MNHNY and SVGAGI (reference sequence). The CDR3 is made up of 14 amino acids. With 0 bases removed from V and 0 bases from J, the gap between germline ends came to 5 bases.

The rearrangement links TRBV9 to TRBJ2-5, with D perhaps being TRBD1 or TRBD2 (6 bases each). The germline V gene has CDR1 SGDLS and CDR2 YYNGEE. V was pared by 1 base and J by 4 bases, with 8 bases between. The CDR3 extends over 13 amino acids. CDR3 in DNA: TGTGCCAGCAGCGTAAGGGGGGCAGAGACCCAGTACTTC. Translated: CASSVRGAETQYF.

The V gene is TRBV6-5, the J gene TRBJ1-4; 9 nucleotides align to TRBD1. V lost 7 bases, J lost 8 bases, and 5 bases stayed unmatched. Per the germline V gene, CDR1 is MNHEY and CDR2 is SVGAGI. This CDR3 is 13 amino acids long. The CDR3 is CASKQGAREKLFF. As DNA, the CDR3 is TGTGCCAGCAAACAGGGGGCTCGGGAAAAACTGTTTTTT.

This clonotype appeared a few times. V is TRBV7-9 and J is TRBJ2-2; possible D gene TRBD1, 6 bases. CDR3 length equals 16 residues. Germline-derived CDR1 and CDR2 are SEHNR and FQNEAQ (reference sequence). Deletions cut 5 bases from V and 2 bases from J, with 15 bases between. The CDR3 region is CASSATGTLNTGELFF. DNA for the CDR3: TGTGCCAGCAGCGCGACCGGGACACTAAACACCGGGGAGCTGTTTTTT.

The chain uses TRBV27 and TRBJ2-7, with unresolved D. Germline-derived CDR1 and CDR2 are MNHEY and SMNVEV (reference sequence). Trimming removed 0 bases at V and 6 bases at J, with 6 bases between. The CDR3 runs 12 residues. Written as DNA, the CDR3 is TGTGCCAGCAGTTTATCTGGGGTCGAGCAGTACTTC. Translating gives CASSLSGVEQYF.

The gene calls are TRBV18 and TRBJ2-4; D is unclear. The V gene's germline CDR1 is KGHSH and CDR2 LQKENI. The V gene lost 4 bases and the J gene lost 9 bases, with 16 bases spanning the gap. CDR3 length equals 14 residues. The CDR3 sequence: CASSLTEFLGIQYF. In DNA form, the CDR3 reads TGTGCCAGCTCACTGACCGAATTTCTGGGCATTCAGTACTTC.

This clonotype was detected a few times. The chain carries TRBV7-9 and TRBJ2-5; D is unresolved. The CDR3 sequence is 13 residues long. The germline V gene has CDR1 SEHNR and CDR2 FQNEAQ (reference sequence). Trimming left V 4 bases short and J 1 base short, with 7 bases between. CDR3 sequence: CASSSFPQETQYF. The CDR3 DNA reads as TGTGCCAGCAGCTCCTTCCCCCAAGAGACCCAGTACTTC.

The chain couples TRBV7-6 to TRBJ2-7; no reliable D call. With 4 bases removed from V and 1 base from J, the gap between germline ends came to 11 bases. The germline CDR1 and CDR2 sequences are SGHVS and FNYEAQ. The CDR3 consists of 14 residues. CDR3 protein: CASSSQDGSYEQYF. The CDR3 bases are TGTGCCAGCAGCTCCCAAGACGGGTCCTACGAGCAGTACTTC.

This sequence joins TRBV7-3 and TRBJ2-3, with 7 positions matching TRBD2. Trimming removed 4 bases from V and 3 bases from J; junction bases left unmatched: 10. The CDR3 has 16 residues. The germline V gene encodes CDR1 SGHTA and CDR2 FQGTGA. The chain's CDR3 is CASSSRLALGTDTQYF. The CDR3 coding sequence is TGTGCCAGCAGCTCACGACTAGCCTTGGGGACAGATACGCAGTATTTT.

The J gene is TRBJ2-3, the V gene TRBV7-2, with 8 bases matching TRBD2. This CDR3 has 16 residues. V lost 2 bases to trimming and J lost 4 bases; unmatched junction nucleotides: 8. Per germline, CDR1 SGHTA and CDR2 FQGNSA. The CDR3 reads CASSLYVGGGPDTQYF. In DNA, the CDR3 is TGTGCCAGCAGCTTATACGTCGGGGGGGGCCCAGATACGCAGTATTTT. Combining the CDR3 with reference TRBV7-2 and TRBJ2-3 gives the whole variable domain GAGVSQSPSNKVTEKGKDVELRCDPISGHTALYWYRQSLGQGLEFLIYFQGNSAPDKSGLPSDRFSAERTGGSVSTLTIQRTQQEDSAVYLCASSLYVGGGPDTQYFGPGTRLTVL.

This clonotype was seen a handful of times. The rearrangement uses TRBV14 and TRBJ2-1; 14 nucleotides agree with TRBD2. Germline CDR1 and CDR2: SGHDN and FVKESK. Trimming took 3 bases from V and 13 from J; bases not matched to a gene: 2. This CDR3 contains 13 residues. The CDR3 is CASSQGLAGVQFF. The DNA for the CDR3 is TGTGCCAGCAGCCAGGGACTAGCGGGAGTCCAGTTCTTC.

The J gene is TRBJ1-1, the V gene TRBV4-1; no clear D gene. Germline V gene lookup returns CDR1 MGHRA and CDR2 YSYEKL. V lost 4 bases, J lost 0 bases, and 9 bases lay in between. CDR3 length: 14 amino acids. This CDR3 reads CASSLLGMNTEAFF. CDR3 coding DNA: TGCGCCAGCAGCCTTCTAGGGATGAACACTGAAGCTTTCTTT.

The V and J genes are TRBV3-1 and TRBJ2-3; D unclear. V was clipped by 2 bases and J by 4 bases, with 1 base between them. The CDR3 length is 11 residues. CDR1 and CDR2 from the germline V gene are LGHDT and YNNKEL (reference sequence). The chain's CDR3 is CASSQSDTQYF. DNA of the CDR3: TGTGCCAGCAGCCAATCAGATACGCAGTATTTT.

V and J are TRBV5-6 and TRBJ2-7; a possible D gene is TRBD1 (5 bases). Looked up from germline, CDR1 is SGHDT and CDR2 is YYEEEE. Trimming stripped 0 bases from V and 2 bases from J, with 12 bases between. This CDR3 is 15 amino acids long. The CDR3 bases are TGTGCCAGCAGCTTGGGGGGCACCCTGACCTACGAGCAGTACTTC. The encoded protein is CASSLGGTLTYEQYF.

There are a few counts of this clonotype. The gene calls are TRBV6-5 and TRBJ1-5, with 7 positions matching TRBD1. The CDR3 length is 15 residues. V was clipped by 6 bases and J by 3 bases; unmatched bases: 8. Germline V CDR1 and CDR2: MNHEY, SVGAGI. The CDR3 protein is CASSLTGKSNQPQHF. The DNA for the CDR3 is TGTGCCAGCAGCCTGACAGGGAAATCCAATCAGCCCCAGCATTTT.

This clonotype occurred a few times. V usage is TRBV7-9 and J usage is TRBJ2-3; 10 nucleotides match TRBD2. Germline V CDR1 and CDR2: SEHNR, FQNEAQ (reference sequence). The CDR3 is 21 residues long. The J segment lost 2 bases and the V segment lost 3 bases, leaving 20 bases of the junction unmatched. The DNA of the CDR3 is TGTGCCAGCAGCTTTCGGGCCAGAGCCAAAATAGCGGGGGGACTCACAGATACGCAGTATTTT. Translated, it gives CASSFRARAKIAGGLTDTQYF.

V and J are TRBV15 and TRBJ2-3; a weak D match, TRBD2 (5 bases). V was trimmed by 6 bases and J by 4 bases, leaving 26 bases between them. Germline V gene data show CDR1 as LNHNV and CDR2 as YYDKDF (reference sequence). The CDR3 length is 18 residues. The CDR3 loop reads CATRELGFGGGRADTQYF. CDR3 nucleotides: TGTGCCACCAGGGAGCTAGGATTTGGCGGAGGAAGGGCAGATACGCAGTATTTT.

V gene TRBV7-2 combines with J gene TRBJ2-4; TRBD1 is a possible D gene (5 bases). This CDR3 contains 18 residues. The ends were cut back, 4 bases at V and 1 base at J, with 20 bases in the middle. CDR1 SGHTA and CDR2 FQGNSA come from the germline V gene. The chain's CDR3 is CASSSQVGPYRAKNIQYF. Written as DNA, the CDR3 is TGTGCCAGCAGCTCCCAGGTGGGGCCCTATAGGGCCAAAAACATTCAGTACTTC.

The chain has TRBV6-2 or TRBV6-3 and TRBJ2-7, with 9 bases matching TRBD1. The CDR3 consists of 16 residues. The J segment lost 3 bases and the V segment lost 5 bases, leaving 11 bases of the junction unmatched. The germline CDR1 and CDR2 sequences are MNHEY and SVGEGT. The DNA of the CDR3 is TGTGCCAGCAGTAACGGACAGGGGAGGGGAAACTACGAGCAGTACTTC. Amino acid sequence: CASSNGQGRGNYEQYF.

This clonotype was counted between two and nine times. The chain is built from TRBV5-6 and TRBJ2-5; D gene uncertain. The germline gives CDR1 SGHDT, CDR2 YYEEEE. The CDR3 extends over 14 amino acids. Trimming left V 2 bases short and J 4 bases short, with 12 bases between. In DNA form, the CDR3 reads TGTGCCAGCAGCTTTGGTGCCTCTGGAGAGACCCAGTACTTC. Amino acid sequence: CASSFGASGETQYF.